This T cell receptor beta chain comes out of a study of blood T cell repertoires in COVID-19. This CDR3 has 15 amino acids. The germline CDR1 and CDR2 sequences are SGHAT and FQDESV (reference sequence). Unmatched junction bases numbered 7, after V lost 1 base and J lost 5 bases. The table came from immunoSEQ multiplex PCR; TCRdb's copy has only in-frame clones and leaves some out. The sample carries more than 200,000 clones, roughly 91% recorded once. This clonotype originated in a woman aged 25 to 39 with acute COVID-19. Sequencing was performed on PBMCs or T cells enriched from blood (not recorded which). V is TRBV11-1 and J is TRBJ2-7; 8 bases are a match to TRBD2. The CDR3 DNA sequence: TGTGCCAGCAGCTTAGTAACCGGGACTAGAAACGAGCAGTACTTC. Translated, it gives CASSLVTGTRNEQYF.